The T cell receptor (beta chain) described here comes from a study of OX40 agonist ivuxolimab in advanced cancers. At the level of the whole study: The costimulatory receptor OX40 (CD134) was targeted by ivuxolimab, a fully human IgG2 agonistic monoclonal antibody. Three dose-escalation patients achieved partial responses, one with hepatocellular carcinoma and two with cutaneous melanoma. Prior anti-PD-1, anti-PD-L1 or anti-CTLA-4 therapy was permitted, and checkpoint inhibitors had been received by under 50% of dose-escalation patients. The paper covers the monotherapy dose-escalation part of the phase I ivuxolimab trial, which included N of about 51 patients. Intravenous ivuxolimab was administered to patients every 2 weeks at six dose levels: 0.01, 0.1, 0.3, 1.5, 3 and 10 mg/kg. The point of sequencing TCRbeta in the periphery was to test whether ivuxolimab changed TCR sequence diversity and drove clonal T-cell expansion. Of the roughly 50 dose-escalation patients, hepatocellular carcinoma was present in approximately 20, melanoma in roughly 15, renal cell carcinoma in 9 and head and neck cancer in 9. In the dose-escalation cohort, 70% to 85% of patients were male, and the mean age was roughly 60 years with a range of roughly 20 to 79.

For sequencing of the TCRbeta CDR3 region, genomic DNA was extracted from the sorted cells. The immunoSEQ Assay was used to sequence the TCRbeta CDR3 regions. Sourced from immuneACCESS, this table was stored by TCRdb with only in-frame sequences that have V and J called. A share of the clones is absent; for the studies checked, an unresolved V gene accounts for under half, and the remainder has no known explanation. The sample records almost 90,000 clones, approximately 90% of which are singletons. The top ten clonotypes cover around 0.71% of the sample. What the study reported, not specific to this receptor: Clonal expansion of both CD4+ and CD8+ blood T cells was observed from baseline to week 6 at doses 0.1 to 3.0 mg/kg. Low levels of normalized T-cell clonal expansion were also seen in some nonresponding patients. In partial responders in the 0.1-3.0 mg/kg groups, normalized peripheral clonal expansion was found to be among the lowest, especially among CD8+ T cells. The antigen specificity of the clonally expanded peripheral T cells was not determined. After ivuxolimab, CD8+ T cells had more expanded clones than CD4+ T cells on average.

CDR1 and CDR2, looked up from the germline V gene (reference sequence), are SEHNR and FQNEAQ. The CDR3 runs 15 amino acids, cysteine and phenylalanine included. CDR3 DNA is the only sequence kept; it has 45 bases, read in frame from the first base. From V the trimming removes 5 bases and from J it removes 4 bases, while the gene matches leave 3 bases of the junction unaccounted for. The trial excluded patients who had a history of autoimmune disease or were on systemic immunosuppression. In every dose cohort, peripheral blood was drawn for TCR sequencing at baseline, cycle 4 day 1, and cycle 7 day 1. Samples were obtained from an open-label, multicenter, first-in-human phase I dose-escalation trial of ivuxolimab. The trial enrolled adults with locally advanced or metastatic head and neck squamous cell, hepatocellular, melanoma or renal cell carcinoma. CD4+ and CD8+ T cells were sorted separately from peripheral blood before TCR sequencing.

As to this clone: What antigen it recognizes has not been identified. No base qualities exist here, and no much larger clone lies one base off it.

The TCR originated in an adult with an advanced solid tumor such as melanoma, head and neck, liver or kidney cancer. The sample in question was CD4+ or CD8+ T cells sorted from blood, obtained in a trial of the OX40 agonist ivuxolimab. Here the chain combines TRBV7-9 and TRBJ2-1; TRBD2 aligns with 12 central bases. The CDR3 is CASSQTSGGYNEQFF. The bases read TGTGCCAGCAGCCAGACTAGCGGGGGATACAATGAGCAGTTCTTC.